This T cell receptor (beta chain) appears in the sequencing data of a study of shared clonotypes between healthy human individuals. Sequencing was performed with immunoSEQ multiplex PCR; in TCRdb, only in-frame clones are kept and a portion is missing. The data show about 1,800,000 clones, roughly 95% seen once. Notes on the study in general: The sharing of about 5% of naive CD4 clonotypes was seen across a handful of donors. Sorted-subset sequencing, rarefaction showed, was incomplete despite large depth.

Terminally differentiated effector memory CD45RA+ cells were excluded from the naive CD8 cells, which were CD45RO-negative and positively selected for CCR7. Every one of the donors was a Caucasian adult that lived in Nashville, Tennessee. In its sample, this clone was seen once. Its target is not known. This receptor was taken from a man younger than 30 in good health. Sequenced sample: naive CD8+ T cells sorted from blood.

CDR3 sequence (DNA): TGTGCCAGCAGTTTACGGGCAGGGTATGGTGGCTACACCTTC. Residues: CASSLRAGYGGYTF. This chain links TRBV28 with TRBJ1-2; D possibly corresponds to TRBD1 (5 bases). CDR3 length: 14 residues. Germline V gene data show CDR1 as MDHEN and CDR2 as SYDVKM. V shed 2 bases and J shed 7 bases, with 14 bases lying between them.